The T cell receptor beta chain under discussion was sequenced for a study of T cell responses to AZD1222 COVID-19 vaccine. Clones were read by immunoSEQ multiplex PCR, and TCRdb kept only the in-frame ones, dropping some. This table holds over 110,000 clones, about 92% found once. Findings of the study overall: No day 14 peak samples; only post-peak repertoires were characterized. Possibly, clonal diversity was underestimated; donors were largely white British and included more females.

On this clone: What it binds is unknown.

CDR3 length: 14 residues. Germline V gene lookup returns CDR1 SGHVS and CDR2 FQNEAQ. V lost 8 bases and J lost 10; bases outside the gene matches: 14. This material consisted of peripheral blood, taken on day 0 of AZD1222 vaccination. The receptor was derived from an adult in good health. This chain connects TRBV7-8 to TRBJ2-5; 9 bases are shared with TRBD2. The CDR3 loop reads CASHRRTSAEVQYF. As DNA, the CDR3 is TGTGCCAGCCACCGCCGGACTAGCGCTGAGGTCCAGTACTTC.